The 18 T cell receptor beta chains reported below all come from one sample, sequenced in a study of regulatory T cells in long-lasting Graves disease. Time point of the sample: newly diagnosed GD, antithyroid drugs for less than 3 months. Isolated PBMC RNA provided the starting material for the TCR library. Investigators prepared the TCR beta libraries by applying iRepertoire HTBI primers and Arm-PCR of CDR3 regions. TCRdb analysed the multiplex PCR reads with MiXCR anew, one entry per CDR3 protein. Altogether 350,000 to 550,000 distinct CDR3 sequences are present, 14% to 15% being singletons, with the ten largest covering approximately 16%. These data are also associated with another study on T cells in Graves' hyperthyroidism and ophthalmopathy.

The sample here was peripheral blood mononuclear cells (PBMCs), taken at new diagnosis, from a patient treated with antithyroid drugs. Receptors were obtained from a woman aged 30 to 39 with Graves disease.

There are many counts of this clonotype. V is TRBV7-9 and J is TRBJ2-1; 12 nucleotides agree with TRBD2. This CDR3 is built from 15 residues. The V gene's germline CDR1 is SEHNR and CDR2 FQNEAQ (reference sequence). Trimming cost V 1 base and J 9 bases; bases outside gene matches: 4. CDR3 coding DNA: TGTGCCAGCAGCTTAGGGACTAGCGGGAAGAGTGAGCAGTTCTTC. The encoded protein is CASSLGTSGKSEQFF.

This clonotype was seen ten or more times. V is TRBV5-1 and J is TRBJ2-3; D perhaps matches TRBD2 (5 bases). The CDR3 runs to 17 residues. CDR1 and CDR2 (germline): SGHRS, YFSETQ. V dropped 0 bases and J dropped 1 base, with 15 bases sitting between them. CDR3 protein: CASSLGPSGSRTDTQYF. Written as DNA, the CDR3 is TGCGCCAGCAGCTTGGGACCCAGCGGTTCTCGCACAGATACGCAGTATTTT. The full variable domain, completed using reference TRBV5-1 and TRBJ2-3, is KAGVTQTPRYLIKTRGQQVTLSCSPISGHRSVSWYQQTPGQGLQFLFEYFSETQRNKGNFPGRFSGRQFSNSRSEMNVSTLELGDSALYLCASSLGPSGSRTDTQYFGPGTRLTVL.

In this sample, this clonotype turned up many times. The chain is built from TRBV7-3 and TRBJ2-1, with 8 bases identical to TRBD1. There are 15 residues in the CDR3. In germline, CDR1 is SGHTA, CDR2 FQGTGA. The J segment lost 10 bases and the V segment lost 3 bases, leaving 11 bases of the junction unmatched. The CDR3 here is CASSLRGQVMSEQFF. DNA of the CDR3: TGTGCCAGCAGCTTGCGGGGACAGGTGATGAGCGAGCAGTTCTTC.

The J gene is TRBJ2-3, the V gene TRBV6-5; D tentatively reads TRBD1 or TRBD2 (5 bases each). Germline loops: CDR1 MNHEY, CDR2 SVGAGI. Trimming pared 1 base from V and 4 bases from J, leaving 12 bases between. The CDR3 runs to 15 residues. The CDR3: CASSYLRGGADTQYF. CDR3 bases: TGTGCCAGCAGTTACTTGAGGGGTGGGGCAGATACGCAGTATTTT.

V is TRBV28 and J is TRBJ1-4; TRBD1 aligns across 11 bases. This CDR3 is 16 amino acids long. CDR1 is MDHEN, CDR2 SYDVKM, per germline. Trimming removed 1 base from V and 7 bases from J; junction bases left unmatched: 5. CDR3 in DNA: TGTGCCAGCAGTTTATCCCGGACAGGGGGCTTTGAAAAACTGTTTTTT. It is translated as CASSLSRTGGFEKLFF.

This clonotype showed up many times. V usage is TRBV15 and J usage is TRBJ1-1; D unresolved. Deletions cut 0 bases from V and 0 bases from J, with 8 bases between. The CDR3 is 15 residues long. Germline CDR1 LNHNV, CDR2 YYDKDF (reference sequence). The CDR3 sequence is CATSRDGRLNTEAFF. Written as DNA, the CDR3 is TGTGCCACCAGCAGAGATGGGAGATTGAACACTGAAGCTTTCTTT. The whole variable domain, remainder taken from reference TRBV15 and TRBJ1-1, is DAMVIQNPRYQVTQFGKPVTLSCSQTLNHNVMYWYQQKSSQAPKLLFHYYDKDFNNEADTPDNFQSRRPNTSFCFLDIRSPGLGDTAMYLCATSRDGRLNTEAFFGQGTRLTVV.

The table lists this clonotype with many counts. V is TRBV5-1 and J is TRBJ2-1, with 9 positions matching TRBD2. CDR1 SGHRS and CDR2 YFSETQ come from the germline V gene. Trimming at V came to 0 bases and at J to 9 bases, leaving 7 bases not matched to a gene. CDR3 length equals 15 residues. The chain's CDR3 is CASSLAGTSIPEQFF. The CDR3 nucleotides are TGCGCCAGCAGCTTGGCCGGGACTAGCATCCCTGAGCAGTTCTTC.

This clonotype came up many times. This chain links TRBV12-3 or TRBV12-4 with TRBJ2-3; 8 bases map to TRBD2. The CDR3 length is 16 residues. The V and J ends lost 6 bases and 2 bases, in that order; junction bases with no gene match: 10. The CDR3 reads CASSPNAGGFTDTQYF. As DNA, the CDR3 is TGTGCCAGCAGCCCTAATGCGGGAGGTTTCACAGATACGCAGTATTTT.

This clonotype came up many times. This chain joins TRBV24-1 and TRBJ1-2; D may be TRBD1 (6 bases). The CDR3 is 14 amino acids. Germline CDR1 and CDR2: KGHDR and SFDVKD. With 4 bases removed from V and 6 bases from J, the gap between germline ends came to 14 bases. CDR3 in DNA: TGTGCCACCAGTGAAACAGGGTTAACTAATGGCTACACCTTC. Translating it yields CATSETGLTNGYTF.

On this clonotype: This may stem from a read error, because a much larger clone lies one nucleotide away. This sequence joins TRBV5-5 and TRBJ1-1, with TRBD1 identical over 8 bases. CDR1 is SGHKS, CDR2 YYEKEE, per germline (reference sequence). This CDR3 is built from 14 residues. J was trimmed by 10 bases and V by 0 bases; bases with no gene match: 8. The CDR3 DNA reads TGTGCCAGCAGCTTGGGGACAGGGAGCTTGGGAGCTTTCTTT. The encoded protein is CASSLGTGSLGAFF.

V is TRBV12-3 or TRBV12-4 and J is TRBJ2-1; TRBD2 matches at 7 bases. With V trimmed by 2 bases and J by 9 bases, 16 bases remained unmatched. The CDR3 spans 17 residues. The CDR3 DNA follows: TGTGCCAGCAGTTTATCATTGGGAGGGTCCAAATCAAGTGAGCAGTTCTTC. Its protein product is CASSLSLGGSKSSEQFF.

V gene TRBV24-1 combines with J gene TRBJ1-1; unclear D gene. CDR1 is KGHDR, CDR2 SFDVKD, per germline. This CDR3 region has 14 residues. With 2 bases removed from V and 10 bases from J, the gap between germline ends came to 16 bases. CDR3 DNA sequence: TGTGCCACCAGTGATTCACCAGACCAGAGAGGAGCTTTCTTT. It translates to CATSDSPDQRGAFF.

This clonotype was recorded many times. The V and J genes are TRBV12-3 or TRBV12-4 and TRBJ2-7, with TRBD1 matching over 8 bases. After removal of 3 bases from V and 4 bases from J, the junction contained 8 bases not matched to a gene. The length of the CDR3 is 15 residues. CDR3 loop: CASSFKQGVKYEQYF. The CDR3 bases are TGTGCCAGCAGTTTCAAACAGGGGGTGAAATACGAGCAGTACTTC.

In this sample, this clonotype turned up many times. The chain couples TRBV5-1 to TRBJ2-1; tentatively, D is TRBD2 (5 bases). Germline CDR1 is SGHRS and CDR2 is YFSETQ. V was clipped by 0 bases and J by 8 bases, with 12 bases between them. There are 14 residues in the CDR3. DNA of the CDR3: TGCGCCAGCAGCTTGGGACTATCGATCGATGAGCAGTTCTTC. It encodes CASSLGLSIDEQFF. Full variable domain (remainder filled in from reference TRBV5-1 and TRBJ2-1): KAGVTQTPRYLIKTRGQQVTLSCSPISGHRSVSWYQQTPGQGLQFLFEYFSETQRNKGNFPGRFSGRQFSNSRSEMNVSTLELGDSALYLCASSLGLSIDEQFFGPGTRLTVL.

This clonotype appeared a few times. The J gene is TRBJ2-1, the V gene TRBV6-2 or TRBV6-3; tentative D call: TRBD2 (6 bases). Germline CDR1 reads MNHEY; CDR2 reads SVGEGT. V dropped 8 bases and J dropped 3 bases, with 8 bases sitting between them. The CDR3 covers 12 residues. This CDR3 reads CASFSGYNEQFF. As DNA, the CDR3 is TGTGCCAGCTTTAGCGGCTACAATGAGCAGTTCTTC.

This clonotype was seen a few times. The chain recombines TRBV20-1 with TRBJ2-7, with D unresolved. The CDR3 runs to 13 residues. V dropped 7 bases and J dropped 0 bases, with 13 bases sitting between them. Germline V CDR1 and CDR2: DFQATT, SNEGSKA (reference sequence). CDR3 DNA sequence: TGCAGTGTTTCTGGGGAAAACTCCTACGAGCAGTACTTC. Amino acids: CSVSGENSYEQYF.

The J gene is TRBJ2-7, the V gene TRBV7-3, with TRBD2 as a possible D gene (6 bases). V lost 0 bases to trimming and J lost 3 bases, with 12 bases between them. The CDR3 loop spans 15 amino acids. Germline CDR1 and CDR2: SGHTA and FQGTGA. In nucleotides, the CDR3 is TGTGCCAGCAGCTTAACGGGCGACGGGAGCTACGAGCAGTACTTC. Protein: CASSLTGDGSYEQYF.

There are many counts of this clonotype. The gene calls are TRBV3-1 and TRBJ2-1, with TRBD2 identical over 8 bases. The CDR3 loop spans 17 amino acids. Trimming removed 4 bases from V and 0 bases from J; junction bases left unmatched: 8. The germline gives CDR1 LGHDT, CDR2 YNNKEL (reference sequence). CDR3: CASSRELAASSYNEQFF. The CDR3 DNA is TGTGCCAGCAGCCGCGAACTAGCGGCGAGCTCCTACAATGAGCAGTTCTTC.